Reported below is one T cell receptor (beta chain). Its antigen is undetermined. This sample was taken from a study of OX40 agonist ivuxolimab in advanced cancers. The overall study: Cohort: around 83% men, mean age 60, aged roughly 23 to 79. Study observations and caveats: The average count of expanded clones was higher among CD8+ T cells than among CD4+.

Researchers took blood at baseline, on cycle 4 day 1, and on cycle 7 day 1. Produced via immunoSEQ multiplex PCR; TCRdb's table is partial and in-frame only. The table has just under 65,000 clones, roughly nine tenths seen once; the top ten hold more than 10%. Trimming removed 0 bases at V and 6 bases at J, with 10 bases between. The germline CDR1 and CDR2 sequences are SGHRS and YFSETQ. The CDR3 is 13 amino acids. Here the sequenced sample was CD4+ or CD8+ T cells sorted from blood, taken in a trial of the OX40 agonist ivuxolimab. The genes are TRBV5-1 and TRBJ2-7; D remains unclear. This TCR was recovered from an adult with an advanced solid tumor such as melanoma, head and neck, liver or kidney cancer. The CDR3 coding sequence is TGCGCCAGCAGCTTGGCGCTAGTTAGCGAGCAGTACTTC. Translated, it gives CASSLALVSEQYF. Supplemented by reference TRBV5-1 and TRBJ2-7, the full variable domain reads KAGVTQTPRYLIKTRGQQVTLSCSPISGHRSVSWYQQTPGQGLQFLFEYFSETQRNKGNFPGRFSGRQFSNSRSEMNVSTLELGDSALYLCASSLALVSEQYFGPGTRLTVT.